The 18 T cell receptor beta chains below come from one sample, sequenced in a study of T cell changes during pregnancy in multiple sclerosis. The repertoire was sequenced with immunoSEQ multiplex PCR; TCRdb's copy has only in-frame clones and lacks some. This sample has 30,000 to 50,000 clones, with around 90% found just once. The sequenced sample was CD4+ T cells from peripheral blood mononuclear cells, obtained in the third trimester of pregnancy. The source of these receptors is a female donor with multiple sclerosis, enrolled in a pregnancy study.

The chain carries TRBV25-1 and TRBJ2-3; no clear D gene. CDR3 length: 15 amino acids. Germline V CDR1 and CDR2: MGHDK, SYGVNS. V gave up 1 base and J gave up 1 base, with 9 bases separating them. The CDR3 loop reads CASSESDGRTDTQYF. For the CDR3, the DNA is TGTGCCAGCAGTGAATCCGATGGCCGCACAGATACGCAGTATTTT.

CDR3 residues: CASSLAGAETQYF. Written as DNA, the CDR3 is TGTGCCAGCTCACTAGCGGGAGCGGAGACCCAGTACTTC. The chain couples TRBV18 to TRBJ2-5, with TRBD2 matching over 9 bases. CDR3 length: 13 amino acids. CDR1 is KGHSH, CDR2 LQKENI, per germline. The ends lost 4 bases at V and 5 bases at J; junction bases unmatched: 2. The whole variable domain, filled in from reference TRBV18 and TRBJ2-5, reads NAGVMQNPRHLVRRRGQEARLRCSPMKGHSHVYWYRQLPEEGLKFMVYLQKENIIDESGMPKERFSAEFPKEGPSILRIQQVVRGDSAAYFCASSLAGAETQYFGPGTRLLVL.

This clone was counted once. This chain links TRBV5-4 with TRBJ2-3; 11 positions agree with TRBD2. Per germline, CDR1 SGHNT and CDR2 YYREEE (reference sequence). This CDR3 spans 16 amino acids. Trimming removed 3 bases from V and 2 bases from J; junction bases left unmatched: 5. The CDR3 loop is CASSSGLAVYTDTQYF. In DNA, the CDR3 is TGTGCCAGCAGCTCGGGACTAGCGGTTTACACAGATACGCAGTATTTT.

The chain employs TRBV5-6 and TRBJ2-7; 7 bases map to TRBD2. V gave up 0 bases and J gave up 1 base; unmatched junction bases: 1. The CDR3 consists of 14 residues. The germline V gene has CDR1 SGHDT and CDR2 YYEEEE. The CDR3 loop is CASSLVGRSYEQYF. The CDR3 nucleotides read TGTGCCAGCAGCTTGGTCGGGAGGTCCTACGAGCAGTACTTC.

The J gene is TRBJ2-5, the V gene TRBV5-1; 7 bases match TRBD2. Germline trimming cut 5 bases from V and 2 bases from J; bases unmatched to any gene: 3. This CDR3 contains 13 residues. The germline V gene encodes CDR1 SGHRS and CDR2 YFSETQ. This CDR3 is CASRSAGQETQYF. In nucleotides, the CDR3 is TGCGCCAGCAGATCAGCGGGACAAGAGACCCAGTACTTC.

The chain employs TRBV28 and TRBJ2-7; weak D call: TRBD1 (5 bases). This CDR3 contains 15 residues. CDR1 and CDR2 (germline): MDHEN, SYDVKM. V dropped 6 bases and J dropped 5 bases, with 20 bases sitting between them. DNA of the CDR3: TGTGCCAGCAGCCAGATCTGGGGCGCTAGGGACGAGCAGTACTTC. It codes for CASSQIWGARDEQYF.

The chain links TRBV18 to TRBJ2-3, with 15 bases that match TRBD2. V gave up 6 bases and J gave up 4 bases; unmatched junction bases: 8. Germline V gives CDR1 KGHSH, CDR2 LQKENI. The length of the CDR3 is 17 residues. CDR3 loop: CASSPGLAGGPADTQYF. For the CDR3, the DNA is TGTGCCAGCTCCCCCGGACTAGCGGGAGGGCCGGCAGATACGCAGTATTTT. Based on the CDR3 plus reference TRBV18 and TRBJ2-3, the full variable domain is NAGVMQNPRHLVRRRGQEARLRCSPMKGHSHVYWYRQLPEEGLKFMVYLQKENIIDESGMPKERFSAEFPKEGPSILRIQQVVRGDSAAYFCASSPGLAGGPADTQYFGPGTRLTVL.

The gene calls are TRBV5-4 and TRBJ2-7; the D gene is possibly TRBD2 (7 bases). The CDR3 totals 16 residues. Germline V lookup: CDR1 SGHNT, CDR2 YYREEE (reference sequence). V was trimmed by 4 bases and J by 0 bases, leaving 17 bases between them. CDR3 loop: CASSGGPSGDSYEQYF. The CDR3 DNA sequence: TGTGCCAGCAGCGGGGGCCCTAGCGGAGACTCCTACGAGCAGTACTTC.

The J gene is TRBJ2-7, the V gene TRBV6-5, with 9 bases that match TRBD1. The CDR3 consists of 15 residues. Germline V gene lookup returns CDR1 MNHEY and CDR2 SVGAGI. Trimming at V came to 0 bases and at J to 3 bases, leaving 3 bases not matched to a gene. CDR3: CASSYSGGQGYEQYF. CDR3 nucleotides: TGTGCCAGCAGTTACTCTGGGGGACAGGGCTACGAGCAGTACTTC.

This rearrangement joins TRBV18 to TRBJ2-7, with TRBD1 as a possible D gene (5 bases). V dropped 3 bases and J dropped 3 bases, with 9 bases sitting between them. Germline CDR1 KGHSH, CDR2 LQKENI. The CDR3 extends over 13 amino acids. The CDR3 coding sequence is TGTGCCAGCTCACCCAGGGAACACTACGAGCAGTACTTC. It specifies CASSPREHYEQYF.

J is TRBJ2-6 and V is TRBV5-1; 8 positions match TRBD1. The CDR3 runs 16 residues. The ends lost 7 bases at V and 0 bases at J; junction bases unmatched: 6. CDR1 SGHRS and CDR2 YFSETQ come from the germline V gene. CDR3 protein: CASAPGGNSGANVLTF. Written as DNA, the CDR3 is TGCGCCAGCGCCCCAGGGGGCAACTCTGGGGCCAACGTCCTGACTTTC. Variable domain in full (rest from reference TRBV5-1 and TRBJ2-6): KAGVTQTPRYLIKTRGQQVTLSCSPISGHRSVSWYQQTPGQGLQFLFEYFSETQRNKGNFPGRFSGRQFSNSRSEMNVSTLELGDSALYLCASAPGGNSGANVLTFGAGSRLTVL.

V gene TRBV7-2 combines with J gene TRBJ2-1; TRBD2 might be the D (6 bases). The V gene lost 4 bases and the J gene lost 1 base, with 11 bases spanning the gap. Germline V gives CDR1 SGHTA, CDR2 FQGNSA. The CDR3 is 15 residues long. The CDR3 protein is CASSSEGRSYNEQFF. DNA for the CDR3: TGTGCCAGCAGCTCGGAGGGCCGATCCTACAATGAGCAGTTCTTC.

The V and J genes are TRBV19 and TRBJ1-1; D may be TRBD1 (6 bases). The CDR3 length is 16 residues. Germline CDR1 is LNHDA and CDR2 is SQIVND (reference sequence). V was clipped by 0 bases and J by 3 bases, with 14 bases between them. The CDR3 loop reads CASSIEAGAGDTEAFF. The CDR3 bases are TGTGCCAGTAGTATAGAAGCGGGGGCCGGGGACACTGAAGCTTTCTTT.

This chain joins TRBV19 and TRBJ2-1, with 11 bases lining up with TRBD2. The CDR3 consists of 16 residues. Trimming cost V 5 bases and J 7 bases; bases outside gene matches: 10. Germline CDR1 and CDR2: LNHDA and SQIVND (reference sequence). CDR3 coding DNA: TGTGCCAGTAGTTTAGCGGGAGGGCAGAGGGGGAATGAGCAGTTCTTC. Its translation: CASSLAGGQRGNEQFF.

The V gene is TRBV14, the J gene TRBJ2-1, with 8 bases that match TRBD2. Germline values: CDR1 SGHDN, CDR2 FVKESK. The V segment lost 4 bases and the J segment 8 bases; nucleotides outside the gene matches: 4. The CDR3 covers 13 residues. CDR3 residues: CASSPLAGYEQFF. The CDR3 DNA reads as TGTGCCAGCAGCCCGTTAGCGGGATATGAGCAGTTCTTC.

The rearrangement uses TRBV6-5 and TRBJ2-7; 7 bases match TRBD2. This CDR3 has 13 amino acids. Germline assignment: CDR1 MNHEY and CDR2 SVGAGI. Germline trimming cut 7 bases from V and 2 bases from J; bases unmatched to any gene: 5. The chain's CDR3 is CASKRDRTYEQYF. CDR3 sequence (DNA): TGTGCCAGCAAGCGGGACCGTACCTACGAGCAGTACTTC.

DNA of the CDR3: TGTGCCAGTAGTATGGGGCAGAAAGGGGACGAGCAGTACTTC. Its protein product is CASSMGQKGDEQYF. The chain uses TRBV19 and TRBJ2-7; tentative D call: TRBD1 (5 bases). V shed 3 bases and J shed 5 bases, with 14 bases lying between them. The germline CDR1 and CDR2 sequences are LNHDA and SQIVND (reference sequence). The CDR3 is 14 amino acids. Supplemented by reference TRBV19 and TRBJ2-7, the full variable domain reads DGGITQSPKYLFRKEGQNVTLSCEQNLNHDAMYWYRQDPGQGLRLIYYSQIVNDFQKGDIAEGYSVSREKKESFPLTVTSAQKNPTAFYLCASSMGQKGDEQYFGPGTRLTVT.

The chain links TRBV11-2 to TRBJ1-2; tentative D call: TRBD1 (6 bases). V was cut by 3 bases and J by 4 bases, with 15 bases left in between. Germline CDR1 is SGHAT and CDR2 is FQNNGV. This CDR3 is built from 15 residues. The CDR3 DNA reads TGTGCCAGCAGCTTCGGGGGGAAGGGGGTCTATGGCTACACCTTC. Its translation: CASSFGGKGVYGYTF. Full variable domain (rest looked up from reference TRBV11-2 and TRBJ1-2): EAGVAQSPRYKIIEKRQSVAFWCNPISGHATLYWYQQILGQGPKLLIQFQNNGVVDDSQLPKDRFSAERLKGVDSTLKIQPAKLEDSAVYLCASSFGGKGVYGYTFGSGTRLTVV.